Described below is a single TCR beta chain sequence and its context. The data were taken from a study of blood T cell repertoires in COVID-19. Study background: The origin of the acute and convalescent COVID-19 samples was the United States, Italy and Spain.

Living in under 30 US areas, the participants were between about 18 and 90 years of age. Participants' reported clinical history set cohort assignment. Under the authors' procedure: Counts of nucleated cells, estimated from reference gene primer amplification, were obtained. The table came from immunoSEQ multiplex PCR; TCRdb's copy has only in-frame clones and leaves some out. V and J calls and clone size are copied from that table; D and trimming were computed from the DNA. The sample carries fewer than 350,000 clones, roughly 90% recorded once. Specimen: PBMCs or T cells enriched from blood (not recorded which). The receptor was derived from a man in his sixties who had recovered from COVID-19.

The CDR3 DNA reads as TGTGCCAGCAGCGTGACTGTGAACACCGGGGAGCTGTTTTTT. This translates into CASSVTVNTGELFF. The rearrangement links TRBV9 to TRBJ2-2; D ambiguous. The V end was cut by 2 bases, the J end by 1 base, with 6 bases between. The CDR3 loop spans 14 amino acids. The germline V gene has CDR1 SGDLS and CDR2 YYNGEE.